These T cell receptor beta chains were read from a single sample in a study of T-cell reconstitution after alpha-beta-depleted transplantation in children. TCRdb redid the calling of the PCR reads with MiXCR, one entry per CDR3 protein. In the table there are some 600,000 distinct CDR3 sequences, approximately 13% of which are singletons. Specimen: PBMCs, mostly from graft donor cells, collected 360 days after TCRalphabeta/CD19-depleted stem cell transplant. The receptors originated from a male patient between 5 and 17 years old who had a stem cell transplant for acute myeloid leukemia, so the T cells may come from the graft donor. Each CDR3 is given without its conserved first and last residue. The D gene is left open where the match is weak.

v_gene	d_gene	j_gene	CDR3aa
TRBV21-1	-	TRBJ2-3	ASSNKHWSSADTQY
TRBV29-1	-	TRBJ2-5	SVVSTDGETSGTQY
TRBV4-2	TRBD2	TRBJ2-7	ASSHPGLVYEQY
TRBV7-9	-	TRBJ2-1	ASSPTLSYNEQF
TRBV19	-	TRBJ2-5	ASGQGIETQY
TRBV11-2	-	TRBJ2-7	ASSLGWGGRYEQY
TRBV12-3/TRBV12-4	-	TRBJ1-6	ASSFQGSGSPLH
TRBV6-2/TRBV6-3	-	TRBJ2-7	ASAPRAKISYEQY
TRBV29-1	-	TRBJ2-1	SVEIVLGNEQF
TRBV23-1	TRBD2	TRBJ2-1	ASSPAGGRVGGNEQF
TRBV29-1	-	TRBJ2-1	SVAGEGSGNEQF
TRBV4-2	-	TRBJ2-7	ASSQDQGARETSVPYEQY
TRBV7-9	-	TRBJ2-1	ASSLGVRVESTNEQF
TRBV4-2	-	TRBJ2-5	ASSQQGGDQETQY
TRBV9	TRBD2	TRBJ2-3	ASSLAGGETSTDTQY
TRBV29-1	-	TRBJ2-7	SVKTAKSYEQY
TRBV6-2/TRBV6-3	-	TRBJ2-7	ASSYEPGGYYEQY
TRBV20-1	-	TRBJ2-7	SASSAVGISYEQY
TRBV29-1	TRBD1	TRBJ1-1	SVGAKGQGAAEAF
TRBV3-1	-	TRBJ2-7	ASSQGASRYEQY
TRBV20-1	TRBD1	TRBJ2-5	SARSDRARETQY
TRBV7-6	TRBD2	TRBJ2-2	ASSSRLAVNTGELF
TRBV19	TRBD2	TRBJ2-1	ASRGTSLDNEQF
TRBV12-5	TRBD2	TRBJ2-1	ASGLHQRGSSYNEQF
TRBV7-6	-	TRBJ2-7	ASSLRTNYEQY
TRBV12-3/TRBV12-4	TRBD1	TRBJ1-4	ASSLGTRGLNEKLF
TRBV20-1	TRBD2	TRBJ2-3	SARSSGRTTDTQY
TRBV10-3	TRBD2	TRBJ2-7	AISEYPLAGMFHEQY
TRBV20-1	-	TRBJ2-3	SARDRARSSDTQY
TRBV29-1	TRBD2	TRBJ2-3	SVGGRAADTQY
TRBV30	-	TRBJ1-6	AWSGGGRNSPLH
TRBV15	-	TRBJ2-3	ATSRRRLGPADTQY
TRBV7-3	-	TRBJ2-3	ASSPLSVRQGPTDTQY
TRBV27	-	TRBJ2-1	ASSLYSELGQF
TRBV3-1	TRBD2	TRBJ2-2	ASSQDMSPAGDWTGELF
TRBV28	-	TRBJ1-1	ASSQTEFEAF
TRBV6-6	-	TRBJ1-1	ASSRAEAF
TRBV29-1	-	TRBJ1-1	SVEDLRGVDQNTEAF
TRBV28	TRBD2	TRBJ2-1	ASAGRAYHNEQF
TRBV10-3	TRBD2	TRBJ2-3	AISDTSGRARTDTQY
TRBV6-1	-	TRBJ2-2	ASSPKNTGELF
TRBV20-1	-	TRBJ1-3	SARGVAGNTIY
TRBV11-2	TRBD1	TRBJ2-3	ASTTRAQGALGVDTQY
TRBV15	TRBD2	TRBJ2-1	ATSRDPLAGGVEQF
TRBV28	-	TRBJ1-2	ASSQDSSPGTYGYT
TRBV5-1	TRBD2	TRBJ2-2	ASGVLAGGPGTGELF
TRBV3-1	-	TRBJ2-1	ASGSKEQF
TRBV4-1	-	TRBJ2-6	ASSQDRDSGANVLT
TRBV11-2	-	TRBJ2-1	ASSLAGSSNEQF
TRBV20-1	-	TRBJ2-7	SARRTLTGTAYEQY
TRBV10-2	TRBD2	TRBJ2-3	ASTRLAVTDTQY
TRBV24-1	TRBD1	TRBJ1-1	ATRAGTGFTEAF
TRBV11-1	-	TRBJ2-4	ASSLKSNGIQY
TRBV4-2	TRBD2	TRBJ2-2	ASSQGLAGELGELF
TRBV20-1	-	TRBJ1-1	SAEQVNTEAF
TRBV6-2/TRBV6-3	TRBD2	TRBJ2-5	ASSYSASGKVWETQY
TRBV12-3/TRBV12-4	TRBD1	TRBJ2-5	ASSGPIGTGVLTQY
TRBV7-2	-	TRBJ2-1	ASSLKSGARIYNEQF
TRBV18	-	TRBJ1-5	ASSPWKGGGPQH